This TCR beta chain was captured by sequencing in a study of tumor-infiltrating lymphocytes in primary liver carcinoma. Overall study context: Spanning 4.2 to 10 cm, the tumors were T1-T3 N0M0. Tissue type made little difference to sample yields of roughly 3.5 to 8 million productive TCRbeta reads.

Study findings and constraints: Detection in all five tumor regions applied to only about 8-25% of top clones.

Bulk tissue was left unsorted, and RNA and DNA were co-extracted from 20-30 mg of it. The study found over 85% viable tumor cells in every tumor sample. TCR beta cDNA was reverse-transcribed from 450 to 500 ng of total RNA. The reaction used a constant-region primer and ProtoScript II reverse transcriptase. Researchers made the TCR beta libraries by running three nested multiplex PCR rounds with slightly modified ARM-PCR. Use of TRBV1-TRBV30 forward primers with a C-beta reverse primer characterized the first two PCR rounds, which lasted about 9 cycles each. TCRdb ran MiXCR on the multiplex PCR reads and lists one entry per CDR3 protein. In the table there are roughly 120,000 distinct CDR3 sequences, about 59% of which are singletons. V was pared by 3 bases and J by 11 bases, with 18 bases between. There are 13 residues in the CDR3. Germline CDR1 is SQVTM and CDR2 is ANQGSEA. As to this clonotype: Antigen unknown.

This receptor was identified in a woman aged 60 to 75 with primary liver carcinoma and hepatitis B virus infection. Sequencing used liver tumor tissue from sampling region 1. Subset in this sample: tumor region T1, superior pole. The chain is built from TRBV29-1 and TRBJ2-3; maybe TRBD2 (6 bases). CDR3 loop: CSVDELAANMQYF. In DNA, the CDR3 is TGCAGCGTTGACGAACTAGCAGCAAATATGCAGTATTTT.